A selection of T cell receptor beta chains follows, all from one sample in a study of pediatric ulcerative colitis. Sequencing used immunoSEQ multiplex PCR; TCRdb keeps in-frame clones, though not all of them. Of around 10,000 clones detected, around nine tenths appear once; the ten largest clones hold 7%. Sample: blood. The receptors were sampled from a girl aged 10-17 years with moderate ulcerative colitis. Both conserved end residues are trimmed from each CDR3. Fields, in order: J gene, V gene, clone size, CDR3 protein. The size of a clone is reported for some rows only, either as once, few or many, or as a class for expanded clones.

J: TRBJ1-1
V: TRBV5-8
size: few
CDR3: ANTLQGSFTEAF

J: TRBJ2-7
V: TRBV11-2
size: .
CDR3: ASSLPGRGTYEQY

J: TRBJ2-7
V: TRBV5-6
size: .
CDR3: ASSLAGDSPYEQY

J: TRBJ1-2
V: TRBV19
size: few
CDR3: ASSPGTGGIYGYT

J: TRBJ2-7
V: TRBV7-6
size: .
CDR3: ASSPGTSGRNYEQY

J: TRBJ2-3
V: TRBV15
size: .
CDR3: ATSTGQGSDTQY

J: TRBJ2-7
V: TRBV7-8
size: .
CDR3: ASSPGGLPYEQY

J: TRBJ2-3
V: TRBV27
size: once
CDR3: ASSSGTRGSDTQY

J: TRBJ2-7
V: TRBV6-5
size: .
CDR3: ASSPSSYGEQY

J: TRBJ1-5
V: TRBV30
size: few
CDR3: AWSPDRGGNQPQH

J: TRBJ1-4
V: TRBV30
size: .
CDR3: AWSEQANEKLF

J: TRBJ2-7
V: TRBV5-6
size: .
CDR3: ASSWGQSYEQY

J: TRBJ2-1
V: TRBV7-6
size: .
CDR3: ASSLGPVGHEQF

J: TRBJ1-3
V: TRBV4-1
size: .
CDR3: ASSNLGATSGNTIY

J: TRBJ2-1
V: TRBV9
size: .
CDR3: ASSEGDRVINEQF

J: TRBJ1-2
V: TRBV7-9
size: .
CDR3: ASSPGIQLGYT

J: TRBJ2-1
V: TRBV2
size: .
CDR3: ASTRVGSYNEQF

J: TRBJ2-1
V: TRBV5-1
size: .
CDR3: ASSLALASYNEQF

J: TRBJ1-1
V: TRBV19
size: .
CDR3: ASSNKGYTEAF

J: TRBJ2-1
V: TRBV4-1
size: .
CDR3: ASSPERGGPNEQF

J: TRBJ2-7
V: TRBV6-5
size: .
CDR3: ASSYRQLVEEQY

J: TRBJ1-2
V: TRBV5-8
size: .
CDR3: ASSFSPYGYT

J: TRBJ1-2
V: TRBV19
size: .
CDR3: ASKEQGAIGGYT

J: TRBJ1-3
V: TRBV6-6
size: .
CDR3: ASSPGGNTIY

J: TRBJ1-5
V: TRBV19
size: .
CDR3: ASSKDDLSNQPQH

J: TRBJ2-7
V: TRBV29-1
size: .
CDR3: SVGILTTAYEQY

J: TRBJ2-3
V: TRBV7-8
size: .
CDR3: ASSPLVRLTDTQY

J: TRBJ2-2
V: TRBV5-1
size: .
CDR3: ASSSGGLAVNGELF

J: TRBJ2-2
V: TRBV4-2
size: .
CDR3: ASSQDPSVNTGELF

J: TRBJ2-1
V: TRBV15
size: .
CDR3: ATSRDYERGGNEQF

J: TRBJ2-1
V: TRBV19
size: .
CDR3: ASSIDVNEQF

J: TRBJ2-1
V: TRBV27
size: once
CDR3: ASSLLAGPSYNEQF

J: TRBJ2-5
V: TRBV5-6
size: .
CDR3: ASSLKDAGGRETQY

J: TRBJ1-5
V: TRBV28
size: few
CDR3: ASSLWDPTGGISNQPQH

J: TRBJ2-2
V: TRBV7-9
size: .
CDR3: ASSLGTGDTGELF

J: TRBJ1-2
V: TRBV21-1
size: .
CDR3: ASSKGDRGIGVHYGYT

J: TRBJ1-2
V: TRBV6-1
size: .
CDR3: ASSELDGYGYT

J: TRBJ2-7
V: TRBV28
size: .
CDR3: ASSLLPGATSSYEQY

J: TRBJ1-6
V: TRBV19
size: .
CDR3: ASSRQGNSPLH

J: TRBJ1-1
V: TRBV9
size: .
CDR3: ASSVDFMGGLNTEAF